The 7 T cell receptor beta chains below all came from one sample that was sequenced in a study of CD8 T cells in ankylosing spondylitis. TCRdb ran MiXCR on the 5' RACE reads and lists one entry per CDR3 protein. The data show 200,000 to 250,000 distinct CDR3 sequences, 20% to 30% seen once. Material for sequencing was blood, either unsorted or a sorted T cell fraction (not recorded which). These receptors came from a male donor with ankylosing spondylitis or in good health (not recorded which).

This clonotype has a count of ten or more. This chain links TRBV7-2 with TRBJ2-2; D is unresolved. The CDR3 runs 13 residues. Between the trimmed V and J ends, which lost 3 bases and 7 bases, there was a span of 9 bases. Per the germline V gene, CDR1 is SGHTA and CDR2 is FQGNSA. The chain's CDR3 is CASSFYRSGELFF. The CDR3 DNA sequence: TGTGCCAGCAGCTTTTACCGGAGCGGGGAGCTGTTTTTT.

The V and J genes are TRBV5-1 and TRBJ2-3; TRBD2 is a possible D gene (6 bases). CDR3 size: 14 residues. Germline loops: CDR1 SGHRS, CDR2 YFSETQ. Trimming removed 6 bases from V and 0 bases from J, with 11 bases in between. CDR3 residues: CASTRGGSTDTQYF. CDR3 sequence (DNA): TGCGCCAGCACCCGAGGAGGGAGCACAGATACGCAGTATTTT.

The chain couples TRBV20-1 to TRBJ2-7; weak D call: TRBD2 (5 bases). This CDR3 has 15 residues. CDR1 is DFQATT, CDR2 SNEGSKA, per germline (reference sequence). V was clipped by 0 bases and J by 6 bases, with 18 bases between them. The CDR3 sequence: CSARDVERSSLEQYF. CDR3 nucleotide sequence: TGCAGTGCTAGAGATGTCGAGCGGAGCTCCCTCGAGCAGTACTTC.

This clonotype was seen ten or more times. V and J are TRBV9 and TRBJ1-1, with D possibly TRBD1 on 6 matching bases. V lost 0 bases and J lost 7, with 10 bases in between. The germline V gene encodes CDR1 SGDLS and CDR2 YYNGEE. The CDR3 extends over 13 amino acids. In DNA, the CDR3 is TGTGCCAGCAGCGTAGGGGGGCCCGGTGAAGCTTTCTTT. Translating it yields CASSVGGPGEAFF.

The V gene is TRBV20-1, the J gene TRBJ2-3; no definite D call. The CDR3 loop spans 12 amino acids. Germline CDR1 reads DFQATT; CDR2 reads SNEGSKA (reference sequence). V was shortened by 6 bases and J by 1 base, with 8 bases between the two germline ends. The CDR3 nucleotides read TGCAGTGCACCCGGTGGCACAGATACGCAGTATTTT. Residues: CSAPGGTDTQYF.

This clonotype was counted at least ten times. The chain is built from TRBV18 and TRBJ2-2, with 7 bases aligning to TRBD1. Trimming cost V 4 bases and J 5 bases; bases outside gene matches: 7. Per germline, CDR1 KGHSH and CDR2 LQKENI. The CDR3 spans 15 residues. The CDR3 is CASSRRTGDTGELFF. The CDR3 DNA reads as TGTGCCAGCTCACGACGCACAGGGGATACCGGGGAGCTGTTTTTT.

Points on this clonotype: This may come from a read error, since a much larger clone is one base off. The CDR3 loop is CATSAPQQGVDSGANVLTF. The CDR3 nucleotides read TGTGCCACCAGTGCTCCGCAACAGGGTGTCGACTCTGGGGCCAACGTCCTGACTTTC. V usage is TRBV24-1 and J usage is TRBJ2-6, with D perhaps TRBD1 (6 bases). The germline CDR1 and CDR2 sequences are KGHDR and SFDVKD. The CDR3 loop spans 19 amino acids. Trimming took 5 bases from V and 0 from J, leaving 19 bases between them.